A selection of T cell receptor beta chains follows, all from one sample in a study of control samples from healthy donors and cancer patients. Sequencing was performed with immunoSEQ multiplex PCR; in TCRdb, only in-frame clones are kept and a portion is missing. The data show about 120,000 clones, with 85% to 95% seen just once and roughly 0.54% held by the top ten. Source material: PBMCs. These TCRs come from an elderly man with head and neck cancer. Both conserved end residues are part of each CDR3. D genes are given only for firm matches. The size entry is marked missing in some rows and otherwise reads once, few, many or a size class.

J	size	D	V	DNA	CDR3
TRBJ2-2	.	.	TRBV2	TGTGCCAGCAGTGAAATCACATCCGGGGAGCTGTTTTTT	CASSEITSGELFF
TRBJ1-2	.	.	TRBV7-2	TGTGCCAGCAGCTTAGGACCACAGGGTTCTACGGGCTACACCTTC	CASSLGPQGSTGYTF
TRBJ1-2	.	.	TRBV6-6	TGTGCCAGCAGTTCCAGGGTGGGCTACACCTTC	CASSSRVGYTF
TRBJ2-5	.	.	TRBV28	TGTGCCAGCAGTTTGGTGGGGGGGCGAGAGACCCAGTACTTC	CASSLVGGRETQYF
TRBJ1-5	.	.	TRBV4-1	TGCGCCAGCAGCCAAGGGGTCAATCAGCCCCAGCATTTT	CASSQGVNQPQHF
TRBJ2-2	.	.	TRBV2	TGTGCCAGCACCACGCTCCCTAGCGCGAACACCGGGGAGCTGTTTTTT	CASTTLPSANTGELFF
TRBJ1-1	.	.	TRBV5-1	TGCGCCAGCAGCTTGGGGGACCCGAACACTGAAGCTTTCTTT	CASSLGDPNTEAFF
TRBJ1-2	.	.	TRBV7-9	TGTGCCAGCAGCTTTCAGGGACCCAACGGCTACACCTTC	CASSFQGPNGYTF
TRBJ2-7	.	TRBD1	TRBV15	TGTGCCACCAGCATATACAGGGGGGCCTACGAGCAGTACTTC	CATSIYRGAYEQYF
TRBJ1-2	.	.	TRBV7-9	TGTGCCAGCAGCCCAGACTGGGCCCAAACAGGGTCGGGCTACACCTTC	CASSPDWAQTGSGYTF
TRBJ1-2	.	.	TRBV21-1	TGTGCCAGCAGCAAAGGGTCAGGTGGCTACACCTTC	CASSKGSGGYTF
TRBJ2-7	few	.	TRBV12-3/TRBV12-4	TGTGCCAGCAGTCTTCTGGGCGGGCGGGAGCAGTACTTC	CASSLLGGREQYF
TRBJ2-2	once	.	TRBV5-4	TGTGCCAGCAGCTTGGTCGCAGGGGAGGACACCGGGGAGCTGTTTTTT	CASSLVAGEDTGELFF
TRBJ1-6	.	.	TRBV9	TGTGCCAGCAGCGTAGATAACAGGGCCGTAAATTCACCCCTCCACTTT	CASSVDNRAVNSPLHF
TRBJ2-5	.	TRBD2	TRBV9	TGTGCCAGCAGTTTAGCGGGAGGGGGGGAGACCCAGTACTTC	CASSLAGGGETQYF
TRBJ2-5	.	TRBD2	TRBV5-4	TGTGCCAGCAGCCCAAGACTAGCGGGACAAGAGACCCAGTACTTC	CASSPRLAGQETQYF
TRBJ2-7	.	TRBD1	TRBV19	TGTGCCAGTAGTATAGCGAAGGGACAGGGGGTTTACGAGCAGTACTTC	CASSIAKGQGVYEQYF
TRBJ1-2	.	.	TRBV3-1/TRBV3-2	TGTGCCAGCAGCCAACCAGGGGCCTATCGCACCTTC	CASSQPGAYRTF
TRBJ2-5	.	.	TRBV2	TGTGCCAGCACAGGGGCGGAAGAGACCCAGTACTTC	CASTGAEETQYF
TRBJ1-2	.	TRBD1	TRBV29-1	TGCAGCGTTGAGAGGTCGACAGGGGGCTATGGCTACACCTTC	CSVERSTGGYGYTF
TRBJ2-3	.	.	TRBV3-1/TRBV3-2	TGTGCCAGCAGCCAAGAGGCAGGTTACACAGATACGCAGTATTTT	CASSQEAGYTDTQYF
TRBJ1-5	.	.	TRBV19	TGTGCCAGTAGTCAAAACGCTAGGGGGGTTTTAGGCAATCAGCCCCAGCATTTT	CASSQNARGVLGNQPQHF
TRBJ2-1	.	TRBD1	TRBV29-1	TGCAGCGCCGGGACAGGGGAAAATGAGCAGTTCTTC	CSAGTGENEQFF
TRBJ1-1	.	TRBD1	TRBV5-1	TGCGCCAGCCATTATGGACAGGGGAACACTGAAGCTTTCTTT	CASHYGQGNTEAFF
TRBJ2-7	.	.	TRBV21-1	TGTGCCAGCAGCAAAGCGGGACAGGGCTACGAGCAGTACTTC	CASSKAGQGYEQYF
TRBJ1-1	.	.	TRBV4-3	TGCGCCAGCAGCCAAGAGGGGGAGGGGAGAGCTTTCTTT	CASSQEGEGRAFF
TRBJ2-7	.	.	TRBV6-2/TRBV6-3	TGTGCCAGCAGTCGGGACAACTACGAGCAGTACTTC	CASSRDNYEQYF
TRBJ2-4	.	.	TRBV5-1	TGCGCCAGCACCGACGGGGGATCCAAAAACATTCAGTACTTC	CASTDGGSKNIQYF
TRBJ1-6	once	.	TRBV27	TGTGCCAGCGGCCGGGACAATAAATCACCCCTCCACTTT	CASGRDNKSPLHF
TRBJ2-5	.	.	TRBV6-5	TGTGCCAGTAGTACGGGTCAGGGGACCCAGTACTTC	CASSTGQGTQYF
TRBJ1-2	once	.	TRBV7-9	TGTGCCAGCAGCTTAAAGGGTCGGGATGGCTACACCTTC	CASSLKGRDGYTF
TRBJ2-3	.	.	TRBV18	TGTGCCAGCTCACCACTGGCGAGGGGGACTAGCACAGATACGCAGTATTTT	CASSPLARGTSTDTQYF
TRBJ1-1	.	.	TRBV6-5	TGTGCCAGCAGTTACGGATCACGTGGGAGGAACACTGAAGCTTTCTTT	CASSYGSRGRNTEAFF
TRBJ2-2	.	.	TRBV12-5	TGTGCTAGTGGTTTATTAAACAGCGGCGGTAACACCGGGGAGCTGTTTTTT	CASGLLNSGGNTGELFF
TRBJ1-4	.	.	TRBV19	TGTGCCAGTAGTAGAAACGGAAGGGAAAAACTGTTTTTT	CASSRNGREKLFF
TRBJ1-2	.	TRBD1	TRBV4-3	TGCGCCAGCAGCCAAGATAGGGGACAGGGTGGCTATGGCTACACCTTC	CASSQDRGQGGYGYTF
TRBJ2-3	.	.	TRBV10-3	TGTGCCATCAGTGACCTAAACGGGCCTCCCAGCACAGATACGCAGTATTTT	CAISDLNGPPSTDTQYF
TRBJ1-2	.	.	TRBV27	TGTGCCAGCAGTTTACGGGCAGGGTTTAACTATGGCTACACCTTC	CASSLRAGFNYGYTF
TRBJ2-7	.	TRBD2	TRBV27	TGTGCCAGCAGTCCCGAGACTAGCGGGAACTGGTACGAGCAGTACTTC	CASSPETSGNWYEQYF
TRBJ2-3	.	.	TRBV9	TGTGCCAGCAGCGTAAGGTTCGGCCTCGGGGATACGCAGTATTTT	CASSVRFGLGDTQYF
TRBJ2-3	.	.	TRBV25-1	TGTGCCAGCAGTCCCGGACTAACCAGCAGAGGGGATACGCAGTATTTT	CASSPGLTSRGDTQYF
TRBJ1-5	.	TRBD1	TRBV6-2/TRBV6-3	TGTGCCAGCAGTTATACAGGGGGCCTTCAGCCCCAGCATTTT	CASSYTGGLQPQHF
TRBJ1-1	.	.	TRBV5-5	TGTGCCAGCAGCCCGAAGGCTACGCCCTCCCAAGGGCCTGAAGCTTTCTTT	CASSPKATPSQGPEAFF
TRBJ1-5	.	TRBD1	TRBV18	TGTGCCAGCTCAACAGGGGCCCAGCAAGGTCAGCCCCAGCATTTT	CASSTGAQQGQPQHF
TRBJ2-2	.	.	TRBV30	TGTGCCTGGAGTGTACGGTCCAGTCCGAACACCGGGGAGCTGTTTTTT	CAWSVRSSPNTGELFF
TRBJ2-5	.	.	TRBV7-2	TGTGCCAGCAGAAGGACGGTCCAAGAGACCCAGTACTTC	CASRRTVQETQYF
TRBJ2-7	.	TRBD1	TRBV5-8	TGTGCCAGCAGCTCGCCCGACAGGGCCATCCACGAGCAGTACTTC	CASSSPDRAIHEQYF
TRBJ1-4	.	TRBD1	TRBV30	TGTGCCGGGGACAGGGCAAGTGGAAAACTGTTTTTT	CAGDRASGKLFF
TRBJ2-1	.	TRBD2	TRBV20-1	TGCAGTGCTAGTAGCGGGAGCTCCTACAATGAGCAGTTCTTC	CSASSGSSYNEQFF
TRBJ2-2	.	TRBD2	TRBV9	TGTGCCAGCAGAGACCCGGGACTAGCGGGTCTCACCGGGGAGCTGTTTTTT	CASRDPGLAGLTGELFF
TRBJ1-5	.	.	TRBV15	TGTGCCACCAGCAGAGATAGGGAAAATCAGCCCCAGCATTTT	CATSRDRENQPQHF
TRBJ2-7	.	.	TRBV7-9	TGTGCCAGCAGCTGGACGGGGAGCTCCTACGAGCAGTACTTC	CASSWTGSSYEQYF
TRBJ2-5	.	.	TRBV3-1/TRBV3-2	TGTGCCAGCAGCCAAGATAGGTCGGAGACCCAGTACTTC	CASSQDRSETQYF
TRBJ2-7	.	.	TRBV7-9	TGTGCCAGCAGCTTAGACCCCCAGCAGCAGTACTTC	CASSLDPQQQYF